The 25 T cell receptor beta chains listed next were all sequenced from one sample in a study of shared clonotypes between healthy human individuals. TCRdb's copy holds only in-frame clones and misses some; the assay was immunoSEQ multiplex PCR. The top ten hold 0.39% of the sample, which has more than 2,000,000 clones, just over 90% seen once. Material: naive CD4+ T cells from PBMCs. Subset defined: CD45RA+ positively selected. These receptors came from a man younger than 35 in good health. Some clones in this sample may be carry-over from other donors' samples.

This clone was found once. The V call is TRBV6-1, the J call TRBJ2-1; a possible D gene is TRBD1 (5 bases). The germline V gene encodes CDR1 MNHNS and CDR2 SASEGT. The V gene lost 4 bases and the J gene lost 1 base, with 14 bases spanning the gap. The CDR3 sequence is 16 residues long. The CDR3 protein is CASSVWGRDSYNEQFF. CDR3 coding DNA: TGTGCCAGCAGTGTTTGGGGCAGAGATTCCTACAATGAGCAGTTCTTC.

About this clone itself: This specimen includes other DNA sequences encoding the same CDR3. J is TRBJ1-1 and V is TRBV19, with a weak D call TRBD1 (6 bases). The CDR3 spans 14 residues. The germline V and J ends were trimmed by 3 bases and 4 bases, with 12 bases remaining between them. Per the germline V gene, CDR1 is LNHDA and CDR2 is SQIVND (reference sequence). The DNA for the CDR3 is TGTGCCAGTAGTATCTTGGGGGCCGGCACTGAAGCTTTCTTT. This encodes CASSILGAGTEAFF.

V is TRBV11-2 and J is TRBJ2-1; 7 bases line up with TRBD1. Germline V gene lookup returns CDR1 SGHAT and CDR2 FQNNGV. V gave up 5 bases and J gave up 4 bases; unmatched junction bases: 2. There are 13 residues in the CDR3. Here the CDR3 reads CASSEQGYNEQFF. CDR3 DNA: TGTGCCAGCAGCGAACAGGGGTACAATGAGCAGTTCTTC.

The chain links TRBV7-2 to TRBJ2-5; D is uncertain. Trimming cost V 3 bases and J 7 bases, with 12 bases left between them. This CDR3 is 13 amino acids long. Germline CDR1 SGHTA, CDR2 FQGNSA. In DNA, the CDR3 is TGTGCCAGCAGCTTCCCCTTGGTAGGGACCCAGTACTTC. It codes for CASSFPLVGTQYF.

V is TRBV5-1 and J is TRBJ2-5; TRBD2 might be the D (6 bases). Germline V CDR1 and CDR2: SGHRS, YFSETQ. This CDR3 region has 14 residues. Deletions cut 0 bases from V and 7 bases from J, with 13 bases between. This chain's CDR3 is CASSLVLASGTQYF. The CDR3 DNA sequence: TGCGCCAGCAGCTTGGTACTAGCCTCAGGGACCCAGTACTTC.

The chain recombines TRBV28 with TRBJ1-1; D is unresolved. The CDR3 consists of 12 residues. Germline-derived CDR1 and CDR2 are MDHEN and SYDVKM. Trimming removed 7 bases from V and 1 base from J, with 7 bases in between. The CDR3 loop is CASTERNTEAFF. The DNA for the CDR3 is TGTGCCAGCACCGAGAGGAACACTGAAGCTTTCTTT.

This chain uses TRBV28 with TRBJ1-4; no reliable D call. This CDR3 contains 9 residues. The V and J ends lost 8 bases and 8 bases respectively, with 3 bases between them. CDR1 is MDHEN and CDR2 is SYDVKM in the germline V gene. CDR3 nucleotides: TGTGCCAGCGGGGAAAAACTGTTTTTT. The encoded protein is CASGEKLFF.

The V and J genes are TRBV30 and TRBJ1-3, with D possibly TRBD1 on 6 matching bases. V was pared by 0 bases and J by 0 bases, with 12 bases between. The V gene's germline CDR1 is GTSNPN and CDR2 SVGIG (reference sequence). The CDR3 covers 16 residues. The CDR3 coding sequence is TGTGCCTGGAGTGTCCAGGGGCCATCCTCTGGAAACACCATATATTTT. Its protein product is CAWSVQGPSSGNTIYF. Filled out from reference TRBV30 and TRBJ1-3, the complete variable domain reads SQTIHQWPATLVQPVGSPLSLECTVEGTSNPNLYWYRQAAGRGLQLLFYSVGIGQISSEVPQNLSASRPQDRQFILSSKKLLLSDSGFYLCAWSVQGPSSGNTIYFGEGSWLTVV.

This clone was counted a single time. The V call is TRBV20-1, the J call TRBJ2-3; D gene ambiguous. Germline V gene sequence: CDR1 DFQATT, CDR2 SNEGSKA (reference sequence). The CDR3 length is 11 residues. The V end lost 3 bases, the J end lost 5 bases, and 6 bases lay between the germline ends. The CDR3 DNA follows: TGCAGTGCTAGTCCCGAAGATACGCAGTATTTT. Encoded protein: CSASPEDTQYF.

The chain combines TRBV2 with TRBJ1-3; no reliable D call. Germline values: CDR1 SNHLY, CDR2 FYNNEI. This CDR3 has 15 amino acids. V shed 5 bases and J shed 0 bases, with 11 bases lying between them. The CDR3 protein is CASSQSTVSGNTIYF. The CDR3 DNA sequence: TGTGCCAGCAGTCAATCGACGGTCTCTGGAAACACCATATATTTT.

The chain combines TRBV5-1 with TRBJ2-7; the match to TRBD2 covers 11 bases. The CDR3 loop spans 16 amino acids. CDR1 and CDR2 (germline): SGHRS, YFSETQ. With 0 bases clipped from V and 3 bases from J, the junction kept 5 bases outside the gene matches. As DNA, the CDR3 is TGCGCCAGCAGCTTGGACCTAGCGGGAGGTTTCTACGAGCAGTACTTC. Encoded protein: CASSLDLAGGFYEQYF.

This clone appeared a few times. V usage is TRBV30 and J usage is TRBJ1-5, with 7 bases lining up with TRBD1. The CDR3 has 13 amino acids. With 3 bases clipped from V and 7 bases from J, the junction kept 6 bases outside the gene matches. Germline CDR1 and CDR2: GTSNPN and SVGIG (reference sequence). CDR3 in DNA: TGTGCCTGGAGACAGGGGAGAGGGCAGCCCCAGCATTTT. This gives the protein CAWRQGRGQPQHF. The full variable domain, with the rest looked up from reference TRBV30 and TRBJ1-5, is SQTIHQWPATLVQPVGSPLSLECTVEGTSNPNLYWYRQAAGRGLQLLFYSVGIGQISSEVPQNLSASRPQDRQFILSSKKLLLSDSGFYLCAWRQGRGQPQHFGDGTRLSIL.

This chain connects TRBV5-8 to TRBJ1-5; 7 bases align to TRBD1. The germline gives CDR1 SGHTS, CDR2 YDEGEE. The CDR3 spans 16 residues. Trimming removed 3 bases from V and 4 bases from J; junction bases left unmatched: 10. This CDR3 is CASSWGRGTWNQPQHF. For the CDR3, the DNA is TGTGCCAGCAGCTGGGGCAGGGGGACGTGGAATCAGCCCCAGCATTTT.

The CDR3 sequence is CAWTKGRGSTDTQYF. The CDR3 DNA reads TGTGCCTGGACGAAAGGGAGGGGGAGCACAGATACGCAGTATTTT. J is TRBJ2-3 and V is TRBV30; TRBD2 might be the D (7 bases). The germline gives CDR1 GTSNPN, CDR2 SVGIG (reference sequence). V was pared by 4 bases and J by 0 bases, with 14 bases between. The CDR3 sequence is 15 residues long.

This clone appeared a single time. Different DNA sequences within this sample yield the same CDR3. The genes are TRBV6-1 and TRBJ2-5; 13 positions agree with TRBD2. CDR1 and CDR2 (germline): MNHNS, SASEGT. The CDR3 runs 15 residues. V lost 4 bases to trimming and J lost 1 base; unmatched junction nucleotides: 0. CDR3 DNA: TGTGCCAGCAGTGGACTAGCGGGAGGCCAAGAGACCCAGTACTTC. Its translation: CASSGLAGGQETQYF.

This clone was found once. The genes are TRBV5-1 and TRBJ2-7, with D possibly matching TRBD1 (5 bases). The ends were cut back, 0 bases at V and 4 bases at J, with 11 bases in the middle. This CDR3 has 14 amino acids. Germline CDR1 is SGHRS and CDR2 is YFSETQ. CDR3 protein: CASSLGAQVYEQYF. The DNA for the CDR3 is TGCGCCAGCAGCTTGGGTGCACAGGTGTACGAGCAGTACTTC.

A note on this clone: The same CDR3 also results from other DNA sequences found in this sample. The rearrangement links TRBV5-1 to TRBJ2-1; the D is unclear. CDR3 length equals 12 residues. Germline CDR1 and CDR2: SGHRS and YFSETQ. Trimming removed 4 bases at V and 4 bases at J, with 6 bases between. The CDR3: CASSRTYNEQFF. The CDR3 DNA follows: TGCGCCAGCAGCCGTACATACAATGAGCAGTTCTTC.

The CDR3: CASSPTGGILETQYF. The CDR3 region has the DNA TGTGCCAGCAGCCCCACTGGGGGGATCCTAGAGACCCAGTACTTC. The chain employs TRBV9 and TRBJ2-5, with D possibly TRBD2 on 6 matching bases. CDR3 size: 15 residues. Germline lookup yields CDR1 SGDLS and CDR2 YYNGEE. V was shortened by 4 bases and J by 4 bases, with 17 bases between the two germline ends.

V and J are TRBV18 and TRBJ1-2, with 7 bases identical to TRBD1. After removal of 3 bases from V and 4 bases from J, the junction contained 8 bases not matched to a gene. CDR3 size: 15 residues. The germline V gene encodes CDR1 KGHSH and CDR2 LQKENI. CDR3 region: CASSPSDRDVYGYTF. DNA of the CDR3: TGTGCCAGCTCACCCTCAGACAGGGATGTCTATGGCTACACCTTC.

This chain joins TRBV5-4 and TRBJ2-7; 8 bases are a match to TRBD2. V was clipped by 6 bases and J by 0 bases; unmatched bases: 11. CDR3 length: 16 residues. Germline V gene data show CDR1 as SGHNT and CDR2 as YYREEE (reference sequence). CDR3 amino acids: CASTRLGRANSYEQYF. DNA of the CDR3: TGTGCCAGCACCCGTCTCGGGAGGGCGAACTCCTACGAGCAGTACTTC.

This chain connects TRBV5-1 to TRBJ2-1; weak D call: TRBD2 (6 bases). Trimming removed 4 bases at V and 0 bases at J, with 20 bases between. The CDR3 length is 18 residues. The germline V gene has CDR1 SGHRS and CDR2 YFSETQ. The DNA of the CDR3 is TGCGCCAGCAGCGCGGACCCCACTAGCCTGAGCTCCTACAATGAGCAGTTCTTC. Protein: CASSADPTSLSSYNEQFF.

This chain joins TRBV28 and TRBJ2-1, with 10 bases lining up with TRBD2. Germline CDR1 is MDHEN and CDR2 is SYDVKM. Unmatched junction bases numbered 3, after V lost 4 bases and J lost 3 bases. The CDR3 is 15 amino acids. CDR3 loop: CASSSSGRNYNEQFF. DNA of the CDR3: TGTGCCAGCAGTTCTAGCGGGAGAAACTACAATGAGCAGTTCTTC.

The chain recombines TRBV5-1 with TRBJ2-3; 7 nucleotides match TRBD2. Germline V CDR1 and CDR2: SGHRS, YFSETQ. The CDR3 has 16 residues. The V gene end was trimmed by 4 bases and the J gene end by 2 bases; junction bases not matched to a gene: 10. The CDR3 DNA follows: TGCGCCAGCAGCGACCTTGGGGCGGGAGACACAGATACGCAGTATTTT. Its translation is CASSDLGAGDTDTQYF. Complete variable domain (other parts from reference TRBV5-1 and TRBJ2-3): KAGVTQTPRYLIKTRGQQVTLSCSPISGHRSVSWYQQTPGQGLQFLFEYFSETQRNKGNFPGRFSGRQFSNSRSEMNVSTLELGDSALYLCASSDLGAGDTDTQYFGPGTRLTVL.

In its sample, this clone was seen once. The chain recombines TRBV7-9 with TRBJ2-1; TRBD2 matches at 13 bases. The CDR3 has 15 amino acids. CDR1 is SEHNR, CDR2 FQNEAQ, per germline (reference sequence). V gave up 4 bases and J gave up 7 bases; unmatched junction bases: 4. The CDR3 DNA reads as TGTGCCAGCAGCTCTCGGACTAGCGGGAGAAATGAGCAGTTCTTC. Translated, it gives CASSSRTSGRNEQFF.

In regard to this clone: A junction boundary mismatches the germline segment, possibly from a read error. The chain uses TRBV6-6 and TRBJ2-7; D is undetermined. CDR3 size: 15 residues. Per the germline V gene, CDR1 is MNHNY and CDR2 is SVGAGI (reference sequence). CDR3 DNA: TGTGCCAGCAGTTCACAGTCGACCCGACCCTACGGGCAGTACTTC. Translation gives CASSSQSTRPYGQYF.